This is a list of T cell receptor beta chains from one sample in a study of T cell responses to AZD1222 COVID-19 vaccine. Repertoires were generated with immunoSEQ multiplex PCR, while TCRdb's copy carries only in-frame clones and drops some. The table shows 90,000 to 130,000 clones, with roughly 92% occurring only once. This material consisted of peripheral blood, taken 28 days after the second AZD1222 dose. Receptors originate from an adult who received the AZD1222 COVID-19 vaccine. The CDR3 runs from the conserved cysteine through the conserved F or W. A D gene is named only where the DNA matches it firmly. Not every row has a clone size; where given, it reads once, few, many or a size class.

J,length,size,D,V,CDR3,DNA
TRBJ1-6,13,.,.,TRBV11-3,CASSLDLNSPLHF,TGTGCCAGCAGCTTAGACTTGAATTCACCCCTCCACTTT
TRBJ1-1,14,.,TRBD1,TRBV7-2,CASSSDRANTEAFF,TGTGCCAGCAGCTCGGACAGGGCGAACACTGAAGCTTTCTTT
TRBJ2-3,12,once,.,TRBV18,CASSPRFDTQYF,TGTGCCAGCTCACCACGTTTCGATACGCAGTATTTT
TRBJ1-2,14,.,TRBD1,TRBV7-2,CASSLDRGNYGYTF,TGTGCCAGCAGCTTAGACAGGGGCAACTATGGCTACACCTTC
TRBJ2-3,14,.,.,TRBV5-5,CASSYRPHQDTQYF,TGTGCCAGCAGCTACCGCCCCCATCAAGATACGCAGTATTTT
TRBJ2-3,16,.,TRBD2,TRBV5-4,CASSSRLAGGVDTQYF,TGTGCCAGCAGCTCGAGACTAGCGGGGGGTGTAGATACGCAGTATTTT
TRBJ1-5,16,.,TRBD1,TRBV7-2,CASSLGGTGGYQPQHF,TGTGCCAGCAGCTTAGGTGGGACAGGAGGGTATCAGCCCCAGCATTTT
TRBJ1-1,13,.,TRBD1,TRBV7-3,CASSSGGNTEAFF,TGTGCCAGCAGCTCAGGGGGAAACACTGAAGCTTTCTTT
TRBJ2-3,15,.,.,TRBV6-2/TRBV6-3,CASSSAGGDTDTQYF,TGTGCCAGCAGTTCGGCAGGGGGGGACACAGATACGCAGTATTTT
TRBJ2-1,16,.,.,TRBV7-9,CASSPWGTRSHNEQFF,TGTGCCAGCAGCCCGTGGGGGACACGAAGCCACAATGAGCAGTTCTTC
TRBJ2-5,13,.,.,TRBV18,CASSPGLRETQYF,TGTGCCAGCTCTCCCGGGCTCCGAGAGACCCAGTACTTC
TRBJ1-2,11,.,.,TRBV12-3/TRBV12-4,CASSTGYGYTF,TGTGCCAGCAGCACAGGGTATGGCTACACCTTC
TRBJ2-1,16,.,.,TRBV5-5,CASSPFGGTRSNEQFF,TGTGCCAGCAGCCCCTTTGGGGGGACGCGAAGCAATGAGCAGTTCTTC
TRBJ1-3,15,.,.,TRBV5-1,CASGKEGYSGNTIYF,TGCGCCAGCGGAAAAGAAGGGTACTCTGGAAACACCATATATTTT
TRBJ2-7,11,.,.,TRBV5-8,CASSFHYEQYF,TGTGCCAGCAGCTTCCATTACGAGCAGTACTTC
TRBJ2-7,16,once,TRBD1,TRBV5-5,CASSLVGGQIYYEQYF,TGTGCCAGCAGCTTGGTAGGGGGACAGATTTACTACGAGCAGTACTTC
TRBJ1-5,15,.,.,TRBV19,CASSTPQGSNQPQHF,TGTGCCAGTAGTACCCCACAGGGAAGCAATCAGCCCCAGCATTTT
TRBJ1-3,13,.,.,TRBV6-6,CASRQGHGNTIYF,TGTGCCAGCAGACAGGGTCACGGAAACACCATATATTTT
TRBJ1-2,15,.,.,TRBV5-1,CASSDQDSALGGYTF,TGCGCCAGCAGCGATCAGGACAGTGCCTTGGGAGGCTACACCTTC
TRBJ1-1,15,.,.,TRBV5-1,CASSQSGTPNTEAFF,TGCGCCAGCAGCCAATCCGGGACACCTAACACTGAAGCTTTCTTT
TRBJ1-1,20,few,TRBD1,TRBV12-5,CASGPSTGEWSHIRNTEAFF,TGTGCTAGTGGTCCCTCGACAGGGGAGTGGTCTCACATACGGAACACTGAAGCTTTCTTT
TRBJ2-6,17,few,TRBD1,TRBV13,CASKDGTGEDGANVLTF,TGTGCCAGTAAAGACGGGACAGGGGAAGATGGGGCCAACGTCCTGACTTTC
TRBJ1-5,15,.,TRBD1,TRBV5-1,CASSLDGTVNQPQHF,TGCGCCAGCAGCTTGGACGGGACAGTCAATCAGCCCCAGCATTTT
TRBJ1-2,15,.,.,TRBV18,CASSPSIRVDYGYTF,TGTGCCAGCTCACCATCCATCAGGGTGGACTATGGCTACACCTTC
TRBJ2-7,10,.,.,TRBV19,CASSIRAQYF,TGTGCCAGTAGTATACGGGCCCAGTACTTC
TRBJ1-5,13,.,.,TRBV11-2,CASSWGSNQPQHF,TGTGCCAGCAGCTGGGGTAGCAATCAGCCCCAGCATTTT
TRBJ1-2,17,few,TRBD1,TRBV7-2,CASSLADRPSPYYGYTF,TGTGCCAGCAGCTTAGCGGACAGGCCCTCGCCCTACTATGGCTACACCTTC
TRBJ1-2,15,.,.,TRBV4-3,CASSQALTADYGYTF,TGCGCCAGCAGCCAAGCTCTAACAGCTGACTATGGCTACACCTTC
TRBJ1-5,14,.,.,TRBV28,CASSLGGTRGPQHF,TGTGCCAGCAGTTTAGGGGGTACTCGGGGGCCCCAGCATTTT
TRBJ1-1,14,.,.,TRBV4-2,CASSQGGLNTEAFF,TGTGCCAGCAGCCAAGGGGGCTTGAACACTGAAGCTTTCTTT
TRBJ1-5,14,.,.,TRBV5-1,CASSLGGSGQPQHF,TGCGCCAGCAGCTTGGGGGGTTCCGGGCAGCCCCAGCATTTT
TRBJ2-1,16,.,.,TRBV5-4,CASSPNSRHLDNEQFF,TGTGCCAGCAGCCCGAACTCGAGGCACCTAGACAATGAGCAGTTCTTC
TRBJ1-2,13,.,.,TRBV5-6,CASSFRRIMRYTF,TGTGCCAGCAGCTTTCGACGAATTATGCGGTACACCTTC
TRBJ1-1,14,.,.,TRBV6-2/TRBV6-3,CASSDLGRNTEAFF,TGTGCCAGCAGCGACCTGGGCCGAAACACTGAAGCTTTCTTT
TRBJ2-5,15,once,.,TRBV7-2,CASSSQPGTQETQYF,TGTGCCAGCAGCTCCCAACCCGGGACACAAGAGACCCAGTACTTC
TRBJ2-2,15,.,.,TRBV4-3,CASSQDEGKFRELFF,TGCGCCAGCAGCCAAGATGAGGGGAAATTCCGGGAGCTGTTTTTT
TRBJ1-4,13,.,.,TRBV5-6,CASSVTVDEKLFF,TGTGCCAGCAGCGTAACAGTTGATGAAAAACTGTTTTTT
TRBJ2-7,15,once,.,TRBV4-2,CASSQEWGQGREQYF,TGTGCCAGCAGCCAAGAATGGGGACAAGGCAGGGAGCAGTACTTC
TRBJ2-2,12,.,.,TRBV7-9,CASSQPPGELFF,TGTGCCAGCAGCCAGCCACCCGGGGAGCTGTTTTTT
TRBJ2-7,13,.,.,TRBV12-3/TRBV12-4,CASSLAHISEQYF,TGTGCCAGCAGTTTAGCGCATATTTCGGAGCAGTACTTC
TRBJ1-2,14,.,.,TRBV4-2,CASSQVTGSYGYTF,TGTGCCAGCAGCCAAGTAACAGGGAGCTATGGCTACACCTTC
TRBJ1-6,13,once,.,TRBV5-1,CASSSRGGSPLHF,TGCGCCAGCAGCTCCAGGGGTGGTTCACCCCTCCACTTT
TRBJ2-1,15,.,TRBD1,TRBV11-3,CASSEGDRELHEQFF,TGTGCCAGCAGCGAGGGGGACAGGGAGCTTCATGAGCAGTTCTTC
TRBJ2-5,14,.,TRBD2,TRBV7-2,CASSLENSGGTQYF,TGTGCCAGCAGCTTAGAAAACAGCGGGGGTACCCAGTACTTC
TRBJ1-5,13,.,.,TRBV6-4,CASSGGGNQPQHF,TGTGCCAGCAGTGGAGGGGGGAATCAGCCCCAGCATTTT